This T cell receptor (beta chain) was observed in a study of T cells in Graves' hyperthyroidism and ophthalmopathy. Study background: At initial diagnosis, before any treatment had begun, peripheral blood was obtained.

Study-level results: Ophthalmopathy, which appeared later, was predicted by the model a median roughly 6.6 months before onset. From stable hyperthyroidism, ophthalmopathy was set apart by a 13 V-J model.

Unmatched junction bases numbered 11, after V lost 6 bases and J lost 7 bases. The CDR3 has 15 residues. CDR1 is DFQATT, CDR2 SNEGSKA, per germline (reference sequence). Graves' hyperthyroidism is called stable when ophthalmopathy does not progress within 18 months. This clonotype was found many times. Its antigen remains unidentified. TCR beta CDR3 regions were amplified from RNA transcripts. Researchers ran a first-round RT-PCR on the TCR CDR3 using the HTBI primer set. MiXCR, run by TCRdb on the multiplex PCR reads, gives a single entry per CDR3 protein. Of around 280,000 distinct CDR3 sequences in the sample, roughly 15% were seen once.

V gene TRBV20-1 combines with J gene TRBJ2-2; 10 bases align to TRBD2. The source of this sequence is a woman aged 40-49 years with Graves' hyperthyroidism. The sequenced material came from blood. CDR3 sequence reads: CSARGLAGVDGELFF. Written as DNA, the CDR3 is TGCAGTGCCCGGGGGCTAGCGGGAGTAGACGGGGAGCTGTTTTTT.